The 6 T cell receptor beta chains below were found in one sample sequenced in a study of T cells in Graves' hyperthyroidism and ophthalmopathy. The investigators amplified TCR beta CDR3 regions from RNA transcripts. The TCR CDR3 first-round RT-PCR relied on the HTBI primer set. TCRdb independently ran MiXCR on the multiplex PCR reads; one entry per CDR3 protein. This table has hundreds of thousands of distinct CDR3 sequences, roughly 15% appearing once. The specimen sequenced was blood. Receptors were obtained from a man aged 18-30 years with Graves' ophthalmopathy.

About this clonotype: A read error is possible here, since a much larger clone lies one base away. The CDR3 here is CASSGRGTRSREAFF. The CDR3 DNA sequence: TGTGCCAGCAGCGGGCGCGGGACTCGGTCCCGTGAAGCTTTCTTT. The V call is TRBV7-9, the J call TRBJ1-1, with D possibly being TRBD1 (5 bases). The CDR3 is 15 residues long. V lost 5 bases to trimming and J lost 7 bases, with 20 bases between them. Germline CDR1 and CDR2: SEHNR and FQNEAQ (reference sequence). The full variable domain, with the rest looked up from reference TRBV7-9 and TRBJ1-1, is DTGVSQNPRHKITKRGQNVTFRCDPISEHNRLYWYRQTLGQGPEFLTYFQNEAQLEKSRLLSDRFSAERPKGSFSTLEIQRTEQGDSAMYLCASSGRGTRSREAFFGQGTRLTVV.

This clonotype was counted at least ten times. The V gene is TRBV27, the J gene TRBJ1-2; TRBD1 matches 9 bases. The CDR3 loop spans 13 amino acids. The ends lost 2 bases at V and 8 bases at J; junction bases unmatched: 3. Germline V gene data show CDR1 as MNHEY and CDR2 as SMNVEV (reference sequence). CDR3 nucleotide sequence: TGTGCCAGCAGTTTAGGACAGGGGACCGGCTACACCTTC. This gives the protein CASSLGQGTGYTF.

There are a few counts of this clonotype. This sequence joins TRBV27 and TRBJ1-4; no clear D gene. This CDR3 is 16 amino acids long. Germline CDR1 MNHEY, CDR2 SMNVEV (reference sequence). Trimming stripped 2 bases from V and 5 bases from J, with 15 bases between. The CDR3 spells CASSLTAGGRNEKLFF. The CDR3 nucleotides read TGTGCCAGCAGTTTAACCGCCGGCGGACGGAATGAAAAACTGTTTTTT.

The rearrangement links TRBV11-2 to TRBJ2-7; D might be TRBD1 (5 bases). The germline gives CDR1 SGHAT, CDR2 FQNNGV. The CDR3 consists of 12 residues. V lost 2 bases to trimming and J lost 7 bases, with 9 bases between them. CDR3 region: CASSLRGTEQYF. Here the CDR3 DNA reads TGTGCCAGCAGCTTAAGGGGCACTGAGCAGTACTTC.

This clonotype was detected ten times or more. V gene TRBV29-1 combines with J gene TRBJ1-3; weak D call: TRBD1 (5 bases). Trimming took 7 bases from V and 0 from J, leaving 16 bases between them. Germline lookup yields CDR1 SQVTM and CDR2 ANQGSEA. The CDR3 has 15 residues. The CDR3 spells CSAGVGENSGNTIYF. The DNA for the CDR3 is TGCAGCGCCGGAGTGGGGGAAAACTCTGGAAACACCATATATTTT. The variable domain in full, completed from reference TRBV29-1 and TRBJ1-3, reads SAVISQKPSRDICQRGTSLTIQCQVDSQVTMMFWYRQQPGQSLTLIATANQGSEATYESGFVIDKFPISRPNLTFSTLTVSNMSPEDSSIYLCSAGVGENSGNTIYFGEGSWLTVV.

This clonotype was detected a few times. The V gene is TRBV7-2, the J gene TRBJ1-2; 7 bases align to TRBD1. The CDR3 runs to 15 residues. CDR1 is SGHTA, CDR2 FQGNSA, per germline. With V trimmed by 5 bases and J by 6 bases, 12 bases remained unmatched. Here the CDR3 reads CASSPRVDRVDGYTF. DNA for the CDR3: TGTGCCAGCAGCCCTAGAGTTGACAGGGTTGATGGCTACACCTTC.